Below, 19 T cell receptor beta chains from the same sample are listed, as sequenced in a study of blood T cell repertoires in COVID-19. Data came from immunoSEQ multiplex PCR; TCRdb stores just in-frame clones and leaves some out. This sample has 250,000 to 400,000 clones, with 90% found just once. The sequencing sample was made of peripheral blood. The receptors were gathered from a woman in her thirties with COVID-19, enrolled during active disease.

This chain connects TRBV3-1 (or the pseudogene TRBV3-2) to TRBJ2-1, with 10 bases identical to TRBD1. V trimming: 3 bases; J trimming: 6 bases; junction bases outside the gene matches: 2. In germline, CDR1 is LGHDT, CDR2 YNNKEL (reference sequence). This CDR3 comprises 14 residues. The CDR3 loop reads CASSQRDRGNEQFF. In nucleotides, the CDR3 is TGTGCCAGCAGCCAGCGGGACAGGGGCAATGAGCAGTTCTTC.

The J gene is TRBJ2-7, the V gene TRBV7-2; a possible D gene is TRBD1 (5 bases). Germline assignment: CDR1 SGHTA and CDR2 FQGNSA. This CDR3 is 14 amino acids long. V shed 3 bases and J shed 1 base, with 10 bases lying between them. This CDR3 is CASSFSQGSYEQYF. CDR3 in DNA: TGTGCCAGCAGCTTCAGTCAGGGTTCCTACGAGCAGTACTTC.

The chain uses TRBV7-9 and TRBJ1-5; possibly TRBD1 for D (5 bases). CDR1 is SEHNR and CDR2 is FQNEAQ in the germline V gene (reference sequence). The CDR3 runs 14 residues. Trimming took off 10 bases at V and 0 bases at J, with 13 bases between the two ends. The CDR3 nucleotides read TGTGCCACACAACAGGCAAATAGCAATCAGCCCCAGCATTTT. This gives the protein CATQQANSNQPQHF.

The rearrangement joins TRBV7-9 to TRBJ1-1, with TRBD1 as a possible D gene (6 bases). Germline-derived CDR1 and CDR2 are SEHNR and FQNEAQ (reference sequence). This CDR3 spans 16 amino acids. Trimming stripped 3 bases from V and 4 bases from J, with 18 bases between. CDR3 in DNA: TGTGCCAGCAGCTTGACTCGACAGGTAGGGACCACTGAAGCTTTCTTT. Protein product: CASSLTRQVGTTEAFF.

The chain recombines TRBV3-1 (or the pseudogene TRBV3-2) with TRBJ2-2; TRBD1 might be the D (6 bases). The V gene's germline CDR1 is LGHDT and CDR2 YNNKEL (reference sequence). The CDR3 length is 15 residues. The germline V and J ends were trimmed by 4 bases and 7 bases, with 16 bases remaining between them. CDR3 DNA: TGTGCCAGCAGCCCAACAGGGATGGGGATCGGGGAGCTGTTTTTT. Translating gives CASSPTGMGIGELFF.

The CDR3 is CASSLDQIAWETQYF. The CDR3 DNA reads as TGTGCCAGCAGCTTAGATCAGATAGCCTGGGAGACCCAGTACTTC. The V and J genes are TRBV11-2 and TRBJ2-5; D call uncertain. The CDR3 totals 15 residues. CDR1 is SGHAT and CDR2 is FQNNGV in the germline V gene. The V end was cut by 0 bases, the J end by 5 bases, with 13 bases between. Using reference TRBV11-2 and TRBJ2-5 for the parts outside the CDR3, the full variable domain is EAGVAQSPRYKIIEKRQSVAFWCNPISGHATLYWYQQILGQGPKLLIQFQNNGVVDDSQLPKDRFSAERLKGVDSTLKIQPAKLEDSAVYLCASSLDQIAWETQYFGPGTRLLVL.

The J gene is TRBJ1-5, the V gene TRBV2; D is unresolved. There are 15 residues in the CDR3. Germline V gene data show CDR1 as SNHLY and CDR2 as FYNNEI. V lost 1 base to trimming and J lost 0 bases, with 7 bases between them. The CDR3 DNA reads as TGTGCCAGCAGTGAAGGGCACCATAGCAATCAGCCCCAGCATTTT. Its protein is CASSEGHHSNQPQHF.

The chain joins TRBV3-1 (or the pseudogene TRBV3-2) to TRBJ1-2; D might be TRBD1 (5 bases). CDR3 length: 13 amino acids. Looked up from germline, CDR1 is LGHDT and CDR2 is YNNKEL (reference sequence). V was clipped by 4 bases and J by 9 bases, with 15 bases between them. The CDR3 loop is CASSPPGRVRYTF. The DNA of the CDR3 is TGTGCCAGCAGCCCCCCGGGCAGGGTTCGCTACACCTTC.

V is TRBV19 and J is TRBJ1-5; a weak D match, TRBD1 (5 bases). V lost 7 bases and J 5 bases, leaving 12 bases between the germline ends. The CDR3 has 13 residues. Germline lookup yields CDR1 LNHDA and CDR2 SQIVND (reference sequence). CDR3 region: CASTPGMDQPQHF. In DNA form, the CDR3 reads TGTGCCAGTACCCCAGGGATGGATCAGCCCCAGCATTTT.

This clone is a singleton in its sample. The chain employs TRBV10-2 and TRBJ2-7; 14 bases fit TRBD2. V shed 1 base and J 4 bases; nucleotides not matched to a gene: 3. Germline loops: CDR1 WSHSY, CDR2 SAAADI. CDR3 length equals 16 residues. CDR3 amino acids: CASSEYGTSGSYEQYF. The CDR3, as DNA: TGCGCCAGCAGTGAGTACGGGACTAGCGGGAGTTACGAGCAGTACTTC.

The CDR3 sequence is CASSPGTGDLEAFF. In nucleotides, the CDR3 is TGTGCCAGCAGCCCCGGGACAGGGGACCTTGAAGCTTTCTTT. The genes are TRBV3-1 (or the pseudogene TRBV3-2) and TRBJ1-1; 10 bases are a match to TRBD1. Germline V gene lookup returns CDR1 LGHDT and CDR2 YNNKEL (reference sequence). The V and J ends lost 4 bases and 7 bases, in that order; junction bases with no gene match: 6. The CDR3 is 14 residues long.

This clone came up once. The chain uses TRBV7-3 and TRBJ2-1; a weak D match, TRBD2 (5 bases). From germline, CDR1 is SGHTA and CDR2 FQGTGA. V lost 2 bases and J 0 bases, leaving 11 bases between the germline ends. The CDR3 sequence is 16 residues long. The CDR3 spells CASSLLAGGSYNEQFF. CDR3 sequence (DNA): TGTGCCAGCAGCTTACTCGCGGGCGGCTCCTACAATGAGCAGTTCTTC.

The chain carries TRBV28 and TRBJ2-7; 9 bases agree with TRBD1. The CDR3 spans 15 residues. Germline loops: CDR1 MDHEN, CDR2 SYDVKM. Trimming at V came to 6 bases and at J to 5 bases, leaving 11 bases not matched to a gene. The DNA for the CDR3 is TGTGCCAGCAGCAACTTGGGACAGGGTATCCACGAGCAGTACTTC. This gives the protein CASSNLGQGIHEQYF.

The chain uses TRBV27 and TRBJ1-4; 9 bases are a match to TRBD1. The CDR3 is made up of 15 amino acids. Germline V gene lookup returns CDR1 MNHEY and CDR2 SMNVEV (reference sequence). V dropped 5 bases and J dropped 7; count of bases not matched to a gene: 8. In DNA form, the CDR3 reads TGTGCCAGCAGTACTTTGACAGGGGGTGGTGAAAAACTGTTTTTT. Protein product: CASSTLTGGGEKLFF.

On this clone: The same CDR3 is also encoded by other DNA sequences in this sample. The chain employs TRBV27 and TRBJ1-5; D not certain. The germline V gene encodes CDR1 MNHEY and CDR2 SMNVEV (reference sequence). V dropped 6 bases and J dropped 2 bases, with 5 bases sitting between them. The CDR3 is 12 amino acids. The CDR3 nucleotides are TGTGCCAGCAGGGAGGGCAATCAGCCCCAGCATTTT. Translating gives CASREGNQPQHF.

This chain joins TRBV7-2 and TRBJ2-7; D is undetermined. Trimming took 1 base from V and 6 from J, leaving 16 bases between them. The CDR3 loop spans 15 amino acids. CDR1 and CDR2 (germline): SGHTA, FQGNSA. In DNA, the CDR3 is TGTGCCAGCAGCTTAGTGGCAACGGCTCCGGGCGAGCAGTACTTC. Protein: CASSLVATAPGEQYF.

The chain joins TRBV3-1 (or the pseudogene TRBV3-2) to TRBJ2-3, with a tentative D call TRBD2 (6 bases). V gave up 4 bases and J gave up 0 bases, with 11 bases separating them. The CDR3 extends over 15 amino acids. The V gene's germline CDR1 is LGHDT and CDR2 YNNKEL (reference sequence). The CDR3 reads CASSPTAGSTDTQYF. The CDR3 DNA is TGTGCCAGCAGCCCCACGGCGGGGAGCACAGATACGCAGTATTTT.

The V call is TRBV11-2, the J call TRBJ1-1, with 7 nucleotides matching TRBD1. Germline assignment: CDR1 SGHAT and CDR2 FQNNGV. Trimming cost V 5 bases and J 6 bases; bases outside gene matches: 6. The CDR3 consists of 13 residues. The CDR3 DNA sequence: TGTGCCAGCAGCCCAGACAGGGATCCTGAAGCTTTCTTT. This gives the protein CASSPDRDPEAFF.

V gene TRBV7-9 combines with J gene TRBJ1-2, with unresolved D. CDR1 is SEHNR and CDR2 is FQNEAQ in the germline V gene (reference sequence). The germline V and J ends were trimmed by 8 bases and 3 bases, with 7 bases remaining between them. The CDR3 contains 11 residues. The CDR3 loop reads CASERDYGYTF. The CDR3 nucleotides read TGTGCCAGCGAAAGAGACTATGGCTACACCTTC.